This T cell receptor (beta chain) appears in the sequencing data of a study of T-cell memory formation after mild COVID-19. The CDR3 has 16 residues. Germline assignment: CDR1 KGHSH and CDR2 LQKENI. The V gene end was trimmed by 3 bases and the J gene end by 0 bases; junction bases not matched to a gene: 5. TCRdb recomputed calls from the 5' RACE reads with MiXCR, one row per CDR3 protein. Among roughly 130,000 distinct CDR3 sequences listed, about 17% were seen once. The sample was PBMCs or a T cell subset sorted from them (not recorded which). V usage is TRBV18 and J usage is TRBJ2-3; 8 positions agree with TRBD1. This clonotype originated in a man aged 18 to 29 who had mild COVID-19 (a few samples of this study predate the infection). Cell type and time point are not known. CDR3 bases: TGTGCCAGCTCACCGCCCAGGGGGCGTAGCACAGATACGCAGTATTTT. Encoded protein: CASSPPRGRSTDTQYF.